This note documents a single TCR beta chain sequence. Per the original data handling: Counts of nucleated cells, estimated from reference gene primer amplification, were obtained. Here immunoSEQ multiplex PCR was the method, and the copy in TCRdb shows in-frame clones only, minus some. Clone size and the V and J calls come from that table; the DNA yielded D and trimming. The profile shows approximately 210,000 clones, about 86% of them singletons. This sample stems from a study of blood T cell repertoires in COVID-19. V dropped 0 bases and J dropped 4 bases, with 15 bases sitting between them. This CDR3 is built from 16 residues. Germline CDR1 and CDR2: SGHNT and YYREEE (reference sequence).

The sequenced sample consisted of PBMCs or T cells enriched from blood (not recorded which). The rearrangement links TRBV5-4 to TRBJ2-3, with TRBD1 as a possible D gene (6 bases). The clonotype originates from a woman between 45 and 60 years old with acute COVID-19. CDR3 region: CASSLVPDSSSDTQYF. DNA for the CDR3: TGTGCCAGCAGCTTGGTTCCGGACAGTTCCTCAGATACGCAGTATTTT.